One and the same sample provided the 8 T cell receptor beta chains below, sequenced in a study of tumor-infiltrating lymphocytes in oesophageal squamous cell carcinoma. TCRdb re-called the PCR reads with MiXCR, one entry per CDR3 protein. This table holds about 18,000 distinct CDR3 sequences, around 41% found once. The sequenced sample was esophageal tumor tissue. The receptors derive from a male donor with esophageal squamous cell carcinoma.

The genes are TRBV12-3 or TRBV12-4 and TRBJ2-4; tentatively, D is TRBD2 (6 bases). The J call is doubtful: the DNA matches TRBJ2-7 better. The CDR3 runs 13 residues. For the CDR3, the DNA is TGTGCCAGCAGTCCCGGAGGGCACTACGAGCAGTACTTC. This encodes CASSPGGHYEQYF.

This clonotype appeared many times. Possible read error: a much larger clone is one base away. The chain uses TRBV28 and TRBJ2-1; 8 nucleotides agree with TRBD2. The germline V gene encodes CDR1 MDHEN and CDR2 SYDVKM. The CDR3 is 15 residues long. V gave up 3 bases and J gave up 10 bases; unmatched junction bases: 11. The CDR3 DNA reads as TGTGCCAGCAGTTTCTCGGGGGGGCCTTACCCGGAGCAGTTCTTC. Protein: CASSFSGGPYPEQFF.

The genes are TRBV28 and TRBJ2-1; D not resolved. The J call could be wrong; TRBJ2-7 is a better fit for the DNA end. CDR3 length: 13 amino acids. CDR1 is MDHEN and CDR2 is SYDVKM in the germline V gene. CDR3 loop: CASSSGSLREQYF. CDR3 in DNA: TGTGCCAGCAGTTCCGGGTCGCTTCGCGAGCAGTACTTC.

J is TRBJ1-1 and V is TRBV7-3, with no clear D. Trimming took off 1 base at V and 6 bases at J, with 12 bases between the two ends. The CDR3 consists of 14 residues. Germline V gene lookup returns CDR1 SGHTA and CDR2 FQGTGA. CDR3 region: CASSLKNGEAEAFF. CDR3 in DNA: TGTGCCAGCAGCTTAAAAAATGGGGAGGCTGAAGCTTTCTTT.

In its sample, this clonotype was seen many times. The chain is built from TRBV4-1 and TRBJ2-1; D is perhaps TRBD1 (5 bases). Between the trimmed V and J ends, which lost 3 bases and 6 bases, there was a span of 6 bases. This CDR3 is built from 12 residues. CDR1 is MGHRA and CDR2 is YSYEKL in the germline V gene. CDR3 loop: CASSHRVNEQFF. CDR3 nucleotide sequence: TGCGCCAGCAGCCACAGGGTCAATGAGCAGTTCTTC.

The chain has TRBV30 and TRBJ1-1; D may be TRBD1 (5 bases). The CDR3 is 13 amino acids. V shed 7 bases and J shed 4 bases, with 16 bases lying between them. Germline assignment: CDR1 GTSNPN and CDR2 SVGIG (reference sequence). The CDR3 DNA sequence: TGTGCCTCCTCGGACATCGGGGGCACTGAAGCTTTCTTT. Its translation: CASSDIGGTEAFF. Variable domain in full (rest from reference TRBV30 and TRBJ1-1): SQTIHQWPATLVQPVGSPLSLECTVEGTSNPNLYWYRQAAGRGLQLLFYSVGIGQISSEVPQNLSASRPQDRQFILSSKKLLLSDSGFYLCASSDIGGTEAFFGQGTRLTVV.

The genes are TRBV2 and TRBJ1-1; D perhaps matches TRBD1 (5 bases). Germline assignment: CDR1 SNHLY and CDR2 FYNNEI. V lost 7 bases to trimming and J lost 1 base, with 13 bases between them. This CDR3 is built from 14 residues. CDR3 sequence reads: CASTRGSSNTEAFF. In nucleotides, the CDR3 is TGTGCCAGCACTCGGGGCAGCTCGAACACTGAAGCTTTCTTT. Full variable domain (outside the CDR3, taken from reference TRBV2 and TRBJ1-1): EPEVTQTPSHQVTQMGQEVILRCVPISNHLYFYWYRQILGQKVEFLVSFYNNEISEKSEIFDDQFSVERPDGSNFTLKIRSTKLEDSAMYFCASTRGSSNTEAFFGQGTRLTVV.

J is TRBJ2-1 and V is TRBV3-1, with TRBD2 matching 10 bases. This CDR3 spans 17 amino acids. Germline CDR1 and CDR2: LGHDT and YNNKEL (reference sequence). The V and J ends lost 0 bases and 13 bases, in that order; junction bases with no gene match: 15. The CDR3 DNA reads TGTGCCAGCAGCCAAGATTTTAGCGGGGGGCAAGCTGGGACCCAGTTCTTC. Translated, it gives CASSQDFSGGQAGTQFF.